This T cell receptor (beta chain) was recorded in a study of memory CD8 T cells in hepatitis C reinfection. In this sample, this clone turned up once. The repertoire was sequenced with immunoSEQ multiplex PCR; TCRdb's copy has only in-frame clones and lacks some. The data contain 50,000 or so clones, about nine tenths of them singletons. Sample time point: pre-reinfection, 55 to 20 weeks before reinfection detection. Sorted cells were sequenced directly ex vivo without any in vitro expansion. Control naive CD8 T cells came from two donors at all three reinfection time points. This CDR3 has 16 amino acids. CDR1 is SSHAT and CDR2 is FNYEAQ in the germline V gene (reference sequence). The junction had 14 bases not matched to a gene; V was cut back by 8 bases and J by 1 base.

The TCR originated in a young man with hepatitis C virus infection. This rearrangement joins TRBV7-7 to TRBJ2-7; TRBD2 agrees at 7 bases. Material: naive CD8+ T cells sorted from blood. The CDR3 loop reads CASSGGRADGSYEQYV. CDR3 bases: TGTGCCAGCTCCGGGGGGAGGGCGGATGGTTCCTACGAGCAGTACGTC.